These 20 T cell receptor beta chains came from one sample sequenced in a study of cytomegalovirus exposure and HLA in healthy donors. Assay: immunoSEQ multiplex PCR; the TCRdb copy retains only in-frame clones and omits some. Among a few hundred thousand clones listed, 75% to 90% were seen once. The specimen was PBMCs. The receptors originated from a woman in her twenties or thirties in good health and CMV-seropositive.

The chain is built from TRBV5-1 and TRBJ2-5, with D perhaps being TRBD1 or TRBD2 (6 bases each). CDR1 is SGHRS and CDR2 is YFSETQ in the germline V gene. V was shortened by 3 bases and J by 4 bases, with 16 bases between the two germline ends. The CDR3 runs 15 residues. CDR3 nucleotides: TGCGCCAGCAGCTCGATGGACGGAGGGGGAGAGACCCAGTACTTC. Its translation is CASSSMDGGGETQYF.

This CDR3 is CASSAFGTSGSRYEQYF. Here the CDR3 DNA reads TGCGCCAGCAGTGCCTTCGGGACTAGCGGGAGTAGGTACGAGCAGTACTTC. This chain joins TRBV10-1 and TRBJ2-7; 14 nucleotides agree with TRBD2. CDR1 and CDR2 (germline): WNHNN, SYGVQD (reference sequence). The V segment lost 4 bases and the J segment 4 bases; nucleotides outside the gene matches: 9. The CDR3 contains 17 residues.

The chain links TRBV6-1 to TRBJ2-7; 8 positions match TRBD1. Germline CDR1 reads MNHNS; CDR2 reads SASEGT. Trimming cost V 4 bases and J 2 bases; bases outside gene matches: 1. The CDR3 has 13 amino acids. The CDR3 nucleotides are TGTGCCAGCAGTGGACAGGGGACCTACGAGCAGTACTTC. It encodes CASSGQGTYEQYF.

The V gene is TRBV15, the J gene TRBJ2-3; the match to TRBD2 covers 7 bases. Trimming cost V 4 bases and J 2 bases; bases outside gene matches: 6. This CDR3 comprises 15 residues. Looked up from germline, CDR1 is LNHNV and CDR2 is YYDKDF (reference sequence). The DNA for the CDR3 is TGTGCCACCAGCATCGCTAGCGGTTACACAGATACGCAGTATTTT. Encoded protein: CATSIASGYTDTQYF.

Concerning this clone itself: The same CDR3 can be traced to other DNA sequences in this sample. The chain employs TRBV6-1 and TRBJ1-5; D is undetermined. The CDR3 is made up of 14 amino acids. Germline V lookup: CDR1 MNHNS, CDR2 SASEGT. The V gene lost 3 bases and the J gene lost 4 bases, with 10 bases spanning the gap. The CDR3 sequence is CASSEGSENQPQHF. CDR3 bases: TGTGCCAGCAGTGAGGGCAGTGAGAATCAGCCCCAGCATTTT.

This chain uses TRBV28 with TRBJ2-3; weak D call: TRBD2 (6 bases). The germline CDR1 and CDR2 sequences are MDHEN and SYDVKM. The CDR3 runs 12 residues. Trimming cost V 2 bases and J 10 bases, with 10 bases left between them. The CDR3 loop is CASSLGGWAQYF. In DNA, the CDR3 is TGTGCCAGCAGTTTAGGAGGGTGGGCGCAGTATTTT.

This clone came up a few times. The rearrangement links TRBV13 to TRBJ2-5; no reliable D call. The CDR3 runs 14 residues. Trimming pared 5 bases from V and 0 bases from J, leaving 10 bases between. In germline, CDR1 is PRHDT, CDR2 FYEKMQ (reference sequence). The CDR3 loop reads CASSRHEHQETQYF. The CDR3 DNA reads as TGTGCCAGCAGCCGACACGAACACCAAGAGACCCAGTACTTC.

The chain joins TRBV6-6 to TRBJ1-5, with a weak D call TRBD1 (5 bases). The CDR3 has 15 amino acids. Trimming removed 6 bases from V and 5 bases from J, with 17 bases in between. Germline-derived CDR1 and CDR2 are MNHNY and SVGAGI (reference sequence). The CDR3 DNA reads TGTGCCAGCAGCACCACCGGGGCTCCCCATCAGCCCCAGCATTTT. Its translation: CASSTTGAPHQPQHF.

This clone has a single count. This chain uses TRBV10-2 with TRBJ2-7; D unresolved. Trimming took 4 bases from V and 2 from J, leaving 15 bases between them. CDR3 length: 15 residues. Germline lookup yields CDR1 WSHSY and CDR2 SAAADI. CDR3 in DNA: TGCGCCAGCAGTGTAGGGCACCCTTCGGCCTACGAGCAGTACTTC. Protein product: CASSVGHPSAYEQYF.

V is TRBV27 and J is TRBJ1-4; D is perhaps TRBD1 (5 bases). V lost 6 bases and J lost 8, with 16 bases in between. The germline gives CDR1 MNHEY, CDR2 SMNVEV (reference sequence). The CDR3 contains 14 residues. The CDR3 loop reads CASRNWGEREKLFF. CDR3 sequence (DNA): TGTGCCAGCAGGAACTGGGGGGAACGAGAAAAACTGTTTTTT. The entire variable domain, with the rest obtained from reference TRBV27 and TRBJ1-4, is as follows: EAQVTQNPRYLITVTGKKLTVTCSQNMNHEYMSWYRQDPGLGLRQIYYSMNVEVTDKGDVPEGYKVSRKEKRNFPLILESPSPNQTSLYFCASRNWGEREKLFFGSGTQLSVL.

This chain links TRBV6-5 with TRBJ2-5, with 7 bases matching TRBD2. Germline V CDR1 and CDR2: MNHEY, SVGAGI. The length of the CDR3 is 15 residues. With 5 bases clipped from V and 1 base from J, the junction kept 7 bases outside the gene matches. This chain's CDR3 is CASSPERGRQETQYF. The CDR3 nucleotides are TGTGCCAGCAGTCCCGAGCGGGGCCGCCAAGAGACCCAGTACTTC.

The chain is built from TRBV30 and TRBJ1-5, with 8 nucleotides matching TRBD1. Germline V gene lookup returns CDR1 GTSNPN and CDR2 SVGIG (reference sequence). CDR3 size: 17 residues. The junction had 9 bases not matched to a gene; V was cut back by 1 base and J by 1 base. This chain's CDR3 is CAWSADRETLSNQPQHF. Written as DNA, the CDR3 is TGTGCCTGGAGTGCGGACAGGGAAACGCTAAGCAATCAGCCCCAGCATTTT.

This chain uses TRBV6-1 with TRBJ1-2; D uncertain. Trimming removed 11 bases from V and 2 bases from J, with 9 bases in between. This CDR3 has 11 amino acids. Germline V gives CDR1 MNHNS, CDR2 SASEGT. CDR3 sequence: CALQQNYGYTF. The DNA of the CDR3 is TGTGCCTTACAGCAGAACTATGGCTACACCTTC.

CDR3 DNA: TGTGCCAGCAGCGGACTAGCGGGCTCCCAAGAGACCCAGTACTTC. Amino acids: CASSGLAGSQETQYF. The chain employs TRBV2 and TRBJ2-5; 11 nucleotides agree with TRBD2. Germline V gives CDR1 SNHLY, CDR2 FYNNEI. Losses at the gene ends were 6 bases for V and 1 base for J; bases not matched to a gene: 4. CDR3 size: 15 residues.

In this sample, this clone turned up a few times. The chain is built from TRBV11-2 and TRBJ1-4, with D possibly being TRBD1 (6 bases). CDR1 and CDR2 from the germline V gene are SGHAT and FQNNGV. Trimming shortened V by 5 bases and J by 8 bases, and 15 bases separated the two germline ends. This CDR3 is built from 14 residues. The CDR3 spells CASSPRGVGEKLFF. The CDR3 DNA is TGTGCCAGCAGCCCGAGGGGGGTTGGCGAAAAACTGTTTTTT.

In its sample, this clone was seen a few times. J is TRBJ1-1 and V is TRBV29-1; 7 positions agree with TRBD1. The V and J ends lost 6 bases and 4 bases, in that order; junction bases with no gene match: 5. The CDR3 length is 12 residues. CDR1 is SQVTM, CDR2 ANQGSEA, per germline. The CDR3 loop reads CSVDQGGTEAFF. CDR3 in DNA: TGCAGCGTGGATCAGGGGGGCACTGAAGCTTTCTTT.

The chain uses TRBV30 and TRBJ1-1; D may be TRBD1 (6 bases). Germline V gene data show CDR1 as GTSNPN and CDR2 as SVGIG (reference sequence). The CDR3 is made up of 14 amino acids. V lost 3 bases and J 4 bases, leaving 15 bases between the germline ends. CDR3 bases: TGTGCCTGGAGCCAACAGGGAGGGAGCACTGAAGCTTTCTTT. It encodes CAWSQQGGSTEAFF.

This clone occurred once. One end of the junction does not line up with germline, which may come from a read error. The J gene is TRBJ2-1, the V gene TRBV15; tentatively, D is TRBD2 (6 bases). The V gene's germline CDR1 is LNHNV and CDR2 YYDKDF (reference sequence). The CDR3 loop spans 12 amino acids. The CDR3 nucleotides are TGTGCCACCGGACGGGACTTCGAGCAGAGGATCTTC. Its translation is CATGRDFEQRIF.

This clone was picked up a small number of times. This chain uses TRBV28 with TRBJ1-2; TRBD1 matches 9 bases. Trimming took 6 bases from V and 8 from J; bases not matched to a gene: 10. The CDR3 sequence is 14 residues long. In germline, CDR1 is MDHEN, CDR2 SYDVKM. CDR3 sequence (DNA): TGTGCCAGCAGCCTAGGGACAGGGTTACGGGGCTACACCTTC. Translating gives CASSLGTGLRGYTF.

CDR3 region: CASSLSIDQPQHF. In DNA form, the CDR3 reads TGTGCCAGCAGTTTATCGATAGATCAGCCCCAGCATTTT. V usage is TRBV27 and J usage is TRBJ1-5; D is unclear. Germline-derived CDR1 and CDR2 are MNHEY and SMNVEV (reference sequence). CDR3 length: 13 amino acids. Trimming took off 0 bases at V and 5 bases at J, with 5 bases between the two ends.